Listed below are T cell receptor beta chains from one sample, sequenced in a study of T cell changes during pregnancy in multiple sclerosis. The data were produced by immunoSEQ multiplex PCR, yet TCRdb's version contains in-frame clones alone and is incomplete. Of 90,000 or so clones in the sample, around 90% are singletons; the top ten hold roughly 4%. Material: PBMCs, obtained in the first trimester of pregnancy. Receptors originate from a female donor in good health, serving as a control in a pregnancy study. Some clones in this sample may be carry-over from other donors' samples. The CDR3 runs from the conserved cysteine through the conserved F or W. Each record gives: J gene, V gene, clone size, D gene, CDR3 DNA, CDR3 protein. D genes are given only for firm matches. The size field is filled for only some rows; it gives once, few, many or a size class.

TRBJ2-7	TRBV18	NA	TRBD1	TGTGCCAGCTCCCCGGGACAGGACTACGAGCAGTACTTC	CASSPGQDYEQYF
TRBJ1-1	TRBV4-1	NA	TRBD1	TGCGCCAGCAGCCACCCCGATGACAGGGGGCTTGGGAACACTGAAGCTTTCTTT	CASSHPDDRGLGNTEAFF
TRBJ2-1	TRBV28	NA	NA	TGTGCCAGCAGTTCCGCGTTACAGGGAGATGAGCAGTTCTTC	CASSSALQGDEQFF
TRBJ1-4	TRBV19	NA	TRBD1	TGTGCCAGTAGTACCCTTTCGACAGGGGGAAAACTGTTTTTT	CASSTLSTGGKLFF
TRBJ1-5	TRBV28	NA	NA	TGTGCCACCTCCCGAGGAAATCAGCCCCAGCATTTT	CATSRGNQPQHF
TRBJ1-6	TRBV18	NA	TRBD1	TGTGCCAGCTCACCGGCACAGGGGGAAACTTCACCCCTCCACTTT	CASSPAQGETSPLHF
TRBJ2-5	TRBV18	once	TRBD1	TGTGCCAGCTCACCAAGGGACAGGGTCGTACAAGAGACCCAGTACTTC	CASSPRDRVVQETQYF
TRBJ2-1	TRBV5-1	NA	NA	TGCGCCAGCACCCCCCTAGGGGCCTACAATGAGCAGTTCTTC	CASTPLGAYNEQFF
TRBJ1-3	TRBV6-4	NA	TRBD1	TGTGCCAGCAGTGGTTTCGACAGGGAAGGAAACACCATATATTTT	CASSGFDREGNTIYF
TRBJ2-2	TRBV5-4	NA	TRBD2	TGTGCCAGCAGCTTGGCGGGACTAGCGGGAACCGGGGAGCTGTTTTTT	CASSLAGLAGTGELFF
TRBJ2-7	TRBV5-1	NA	TRBD1	TGCGCCAGCAGCTTGGGGCAGGGGGCCTACGAGCAGTACTTC	CASSLGQGAYEQYF
TRBJ1-5	TRBV28	NA	NA	TGTGCCAGCAGTTTTGGGGGGGCAATTAATCAGCCCCAGCATTTT	CASSFGGAINQPQHF
TRBJ2-7	TRBV5-4	NA	NA	TGTGCCAGCAGCTTGATTCACAGGGAGTACGAGCAGTACTTC	CASSLIHREYEQYF
TRBJ1-1	TRBV18	NA	NA	TGTGCCAGCTCACAGGGGCGGACTGAAGCTTTCTTT	CASSQGRTEAFF
TRBJ1-1	TRBV14	few	NA	TGTGCCAGCAGCGCTAGGGGATCTGAAGCTTTCTTT	CASSARGSEAFF
TRBJ2-7	TRBV7-2	NA	TRBD2	TGTGCCAGCAGCCTCCCGGGACTAGCGGGATCCTACGAGCAGTACTTC	CASSLPGLAGSYEQYF
TRBJ2-5	TRBV7-9	NA	NA	TGTGCCAGCAGCTTAGTTAGATCAGAGACCCAGTACTTC	CASSLVRSETQYF
TRBJ2-7	TRBV27	NA	NA	TGTGCCAGCAGTTTAAGCAGGGGCCACCTCTCCTACGAGCAGTACTTC	CASSLSRGHLSYEQYF
TRBJ1-3	TRBV28	NA	TRBD1	TGTGCCAGCAGTTTCTGGACAGGGGAGTTTGGAAACACCATATATTTT	CASSFWTGEFGNTIYF
TRBJ1-1	TRBV7-2	few	NA	TGTGCCAGCAGCACCCACAGGGCTACTGAAGCTTTCTTT	CASSTHRATEAFF
TRBJ1-2	TRBV28	NA	NA	TGTGCCAGCAGTTTGGAGGGAAGCTATGGCTACACCTTC	CASSLEGSYGYTF
TRBJ1-4	TRBV5-1	NA	NA	TGCGCCAGCAGCGGCACAGGGAACTTTAATGAAAAACTGTTTTTT	CASSGTGNFNEKLFF
TRBJ1-5	TRBV19	NA	TRBD1	TGTGCCAGTAGTATGTTACAGGGGAACAATCAGCCCCAGCATTTT	CASSMLQGNNQPQHF
TRBJ2-3	TRBV7-2	NA	TRBD1	TGTGCCAGCAGCTCCCCGGACAGGGGCTACACAGATACGCAGTATTTT	CASSSPDRGYTDTQYF
TRBJ2-2	TRBV9	NA	NA	TGTGCCAGCAGCGTAGATCTCACCGGGGAGCTGTTTTTT	CASSVDLTGELFF
TRBJ1-5	TRBV28	NA	NA	TGTGCCAGCAGTTCCGCAGCACACTATAGCAATCAGCCCCAGCATTTT	CASSSAAHYSNQPQHF
TRBJ2-7	TRBV19	NA	NA	TGTGCCAGTAGTTCCTGGGGCCACGAGCAGTACTTC	CASSSWGHEQYF
TRBJ2-5	TRBV2	NA	TRBD2	TGTGCCAGCTCCCGGGGGGGGACTAATCAAGAGACCCAGTACTTC	CASSRGGTNQETQYF
TRBJ1-2	TRBV28	NA	NA	TGTGCCACCAGGGAAGGCAGCGGGGAATATGGCTACACCTTC	CATREGSGEYGYTF
TRBJ2-1	TRBV7-2	NA	NA	TGTGCCAGCAGCTTAGTCCCCCTGATTCGGAATGAGCAGTTCTTC	CASSLVPLIRNEQFF
TRBJ2-1	TRBV6-1	NA	TRBD1	TGTGCCAGCAGGCCGGGACAGGACTACAATGAGCAGTTCTTC	CASRPGQDYNEQFF
TRBJ2-7	TRBV7-9	NA	TRBD2	TGTGCCAGCAGCCGGGGACTAGCGGGGACCTACGAGCAGTACTTC	CASSRGLAGTYEQYF
TRBJ2-3	TRBV4-2	NA	NA	TGTGCCAGCAGCCTGGGAGACTCCGAGGATACGCAGTATTTT	CASSLGDSEDTQYF
TRBJ2-1	TRBV6-5	NA	TRBD1	TGTGCCAGCAGTTACTCGAGGCAGGGGGCATATGAGCAGTTCTTC	CASSYSRQGAYEQFF
TRBJ2-3	TRBV5-1	NA	NA	TGCGCCAGCAGCTTGCGGGGGGCGGCAGATACGCAGTATTTT	CASSLRGAADTQYF
TRBJ2-2	TRBV10-2	NA	NA	TGCGCCAGCAGTGAGCCGAGATCGGGGGAGCTGTTTTTT	CASSEPRSGELFF
TRBJ2-3	TRBV6-1	NA	TRBD2	TGTGCCAGCAGTGTTCCGGGACTACCCACAGATACGCAGTATTTT	CASSVPGLPTDTQYF
TRBJ2-7	TRBV7-2	NA	NA	TGTGCCAGCAGCGACTACTACGAGCAGTACTTC	CASSDYYEQYF
TRBJ2-7	TRBV7-9	NA	NA	TGTGCCAGCAGCTTGGGACCGGCCCTCGCGGGGGAGCAGTACTTC	CASSLGPALAGEQYF
TRBJ2-1	TRBV27	NA	TRBD2	TGTGCCAGCAGCTCTTTGGCGGGAGTAGGGGCGGAAAATGAGCAGTTCTTC	CASSSLAGVGAENEQFF
TRBJ2-7	TRBV28	NA	TRBD1	TGTGCCAGCAAACCGGGACAGGGGAACTACGAGCAGTACTTC	CASKPGQGNYEQYF
TRBJ2-3	TRBV5-6	NA	NA	TGTGCCAGCAGTCGTAACCGGGACAAGGGCCTCTTGGGGGCAGATACGCAGTATTTT	CASSRNRDKGLLGADTQYF